This TCR beta chain was sequenced during a study of PD-L1 blockade in urothelial cancer. As for the study in general: Blood was tested 3 weeks (second dose) and 6 weeks into treatment. The study, taken as a whole, reports: Pretreatment TCR clonality in blood, when below the median, was predictive of better survival.

The data were produced by immunoSEQ multiplex PCR, yet TCRdb's version contains in-frame clones alone and is incomplete. In the table there are 43,000 or so clones, around 80% of which are singletons. In the case of this clone: Its target is unknown.

The sample's time point: pretreatment peripheral blood. The length of the CDR3 is 16 residues. With 5 bases clipped from V and 8 bases from J, the junction kept 15 bases outside the gene matches. Germline V gene sequence: CDR1 LNHDA, CDR2 SQIVND (reference sequence). The sequence derives from a man aged 55 to 70 with urothelial cancer. J is TRBJ2-1 and V is TRBV19, with TRBD2 matching 7 bases. The sample consisted of PBMCs, taken around atezolizumab (anti-PD-L1) treatment. The chain's CDR3 is CASSDRGSGAGDEQFF. CDR3 bases: TGTGCCAGTAGTGATCGTGGTAGCGGCGCGGGGGATGAGCAGTTCTTC.